Listed here are 3 T cell receptor beta chains from one sample, sequenced in a study of blood T cell repertoires in COVID-19. Using immunoSEQ multiplex PCR, the repertoire was profiled, and TCRdb retains in-frame clones only, with some absent. In the table there are 120,000 to 150,000 clones, 88% of which are singletons. The sample comprised peripheral blood. The receptor source for this set is a human donor in a cohort sampled during active COVID-19.

This chain links TRBV6-1 with TRBJ1-3, with TRBD1 matching over 9 bases. V gave up 2 bases and J gave up 0 bases; unmatched junction bases: 8. CDR3 length: 18 residues. Germline-derived CDR1 and CDR2 are MNHNS and SASEGT. CDR3 in amino acids: CASSEKIGTGTSGNTIYF. The CDR3 DNA follows: TGTGCCAGCAGTGAAAAAATCGGGACAGGGACCTCTGGAAACACCATATATTTT.

The rearrangement uses TRBV4-3 and TRBJ2-5, with 7 bases matching TRBD1. Germline lookup yields CDR1 LGHNA and CDR2 YSLEER. CDR3 length: 16 amino acids. J lost 5 bases, V lost 2 bases, and 11 bases had no gene match. DNA for the CDR3: TGCGCCAGCAGCCAACAAAAGGGGGCGCGTCTGGAGACCCAGTACTTC. Protein: CASSQQKGARLETQYF.

The genes are TRBV7-8 and TRBJ1-6; D gene ambiguous. Trimming removed 0 bases at V and 0 bases at J, with 15 bases between. This CDR3 contains 19 residues. Germline CDR1 reads SGHVS; CDR2 reads FQNEAQ. The CDR3 region has the DNA TGTGCCAGCAGCTTAGCGCTGGGCACGGCGAGCTCCTATAATTCACCCCTCCACTTT. Translated, it gives CASSLALGTASSYNSPLHF. Based on the CDR3 plus reference TRBV7-8 and TRBJ1-6, the full variable domain is GAGVSQSPRYKVAKRGQDVALRCDPISGHVSLFWYQQALGQGPEFLTYFQNEAQLDKSGLPSDRFFAERPEGSVSTLKIQRTQQEDSAVYLCASSLALGTASSYNSPLHFGNGTRLTVT.